The present T cell receptor beta chain was sequenced within a study of persistence of HIV-infected CD4 T cells. This was the immunoSEQ version 4 assay in survey mode. Repertoires were generated with immunoSEQ multiplex PCR, while TCRdb's copy carries only in-frame clones and drops some. Among 30,000 or so clones listed, around 82% were seen once. Lysates of CMV-infected fibroblasts at around 9.8 ug/mL stimulated these cells. Sorted nonresponding memory CD4+ T cells were CD40L-negative, CD69-negative, CD45RO-high. For at least 4 years, plasma HIV-1 RNA was undetectable (<50 copies/mL). Losses at the gene ends were 0 bases for V and 5 bases for J; bases not matched to a gene: 15. Germline V gene lookup returns CDR1 SGDLS and CDR2 YYNGEE. CDR3 length: 19 amino acids. On this clone itself: Its specificity is unknown.

Study outcomes and limitations: CMV- and Gag-responding cells had lower TCRbeta richness than CD3/CD28-responding cells.

The sequence derives from an adult man with HIV who was CMV-seropositive. J is TRBJ2-5 and V is TRBV9; 11 bases map to TRBD2. The source was CD4+ T cells sorted from PBMCs after 18-hour stimulation, collected from a patient who received antiretroviral therapy. CDR3 sequence (DNA): TGTGCCAGCAGCGTAGGGGATAGCGGGGGGGCTCGATCAAGGGAGACCCAGTACTTC. Translated, it gives CASSVGDSGGARSRETQYF. Full variable domain (outside the CDR3, taken from reference TRBV9 and TRBJ2-5): DSGVTQTPKHLITATGQRVTLRCSPRSGDLSVYWYQQSLDQGLQFLIQYYNGEERAKGNILERFSAQQFPDLHSELNLSSLELGDSALYFCASSVGDSGGARSRETQYFGPGTRLLVL.